What follows are 2 T cell receptor beta chains derived from one specimen sequenced in a study of identical twins. TCRdb itself ran the 5' RACE reads through MiXCR, one entry per CDR3 protein. Of approximately 600,000 distinct CDR3 sequences listed, around a tenth are singletons. The sample was also reused in another study, on yellow fever vaccine responses in identical twins.

Sequenced input: PBMCs. The receptor set was obtained from a woman aged 18-29 years in good health.

V gene TRBV7-2 combines with J gene TRBJ2-6, with no clear D. The CDR3 sequence is 17 residues long. Germline values: CDR1 SGHTA, CDR2 FQGNSA. Trimming removed 6 bases from V and 0 bases from J, with 15 bases in between. The CDR3 loop reads CASSTQRISSGANVLTF. The CDR3, as DNA: TGTGCCAGCAGTACACAGAGAATTTCCTCTGGGGCCAACGTCCTGACTTTC.

This clonotype has ten or more counts. V is TRBV5-8 and J is TRBJ1-5; D remains unclear. The CDR3 runs to 12 residues. Per the germline V gene, CDR1 is SGHTS and CDR2 is YDEGEE. The V end lost 1 base, the J end lost 7 bases, and 6 bases lay between the germline ends. The CDR3 loop is CASSLKVQPQHF. The CDR3 DNA is TGTGCCAGCAGCTTGAAGGTGCAGCCCCAGCATTTT. The full variable domain, completed using reference TRBV5-8 and TRBJ1-5, is EAGVTQSPTHLIKTRGQQATLRCSPISGHTSVYWYQQALGLGLQFLLWYDEGEERNRGNFPPRFSGRQFPNYSSELNVNALELEDSALYLCASSLKVQPQHFGDGTRLSIL.